This TCR beta chain derives from a study of shared clonotypes between healthy human individuals. This clone was seen a single time. Its specificity is not known. The run depth of the assay was deep. The table came from immunoSEQ multiplex PCR; TCRdb's copy has only in-frame clones and leaves some out. This sample has 1.5 million to 2.5 million clones, with over 85% found just once. Findings and limits, study-wide: Rarefaction showed that sequencing of sorted subsets was incomplete (despite large depth). Larger estimated richness was generally seen in naive subsets than in memory subsets.

The CDR3 loop spans 15 amino acids. From germline, CDR1 is MGHRA and CDR2 YSYEKL. Germline trimming cut 1 base from V and 7 bases from J; bases unmatched to any gene: 3. Positive CCR7 selection of CD45RO-negative cells yielded the naive CD8 cells, and terminally differentiated effector memory CD45RA+ cells were excluded. Everyone who donated was a Caucasian adult who lived in Nashville, Tennessee. This sequence was found in a man younger than 35 in good health. V and J are TRBV4-1 and TRBJ2-1; 11 bases are a match to TRBD1. The sequenced sample consisted of naive CD8+ T cells sorted from blood. CDR3 nucleotide sequence: TGCGCCAGCAGCCAAGTAGGACAGGGGGCAAATGAGCAGTTCTTC. It encodes CASSQVGQGANEQFF.